The next 10 T cell receptor beta chains were all read from a single sample in a study of cytomegalovirus exposure and HLA in healthy donors. PCR used 60 Vbeta primers and 13 Jbeta primers. Only in-frame clones appear in the TCRdb table, and some are missing; sequencing was by immunoSEQ multiplex PCR. The sample contains roughly 200,000 clones, over 65% of which appear only once. Sequenced sample: PBMCs. These receptors were collected from a woman in her fifties or sixties in good health and CMV-seropositive.

The chain is built from TRBV6-5 and TRBJ2-7; the match to TRBD2 covers 7 bases. CDR1 MNHEY and CDR2 SVGAGI come from the germline V gene. Unmatched junction bases numbered 4, after V lost 0 bases and J lost 2 bases. The CDR3 has 15 amino acids. CDR3 region: CASSYSASGTYEQYF. The CDR3 DNA sequence: TGTGCCAGCAGTTACTCGGCTAGCGGCACCTACGAGCAGTACTTC.

The chain combines TRBV10-2 with TRBJ2-3; 9 nucleotides agree with TRBD2. J gave up 3 bases and V 3 bases, and 7 bases lay outside the gene matches. Germline CDR1 reads WSHSY; CDR2 reads SAAADI. The CDR3 length is 16 residues. The CDR3 region is CASSDDSGSGTDTQYF. For the CDR3, the DNA is TGCGCCAGCAGTGATGATAGCGGGAGTGGGACAGATACGCAGTATTTT.

This chain joins TRBV10-2 and TRBJ1-2; a weak D match, TRBD1 (6 bases). With 3 bases removed from V and 6 bases from J, the gap between germline ends came to 11 bases. The CDR3 runs 13 residues. The V gene's germline CDR1 is WSHSY and CDR2 SAAADI. CDR3 amino acids: CASSEQGVNGYTF. DNA for the CDR3: TGCGCCAGCAGTGAACAGGGTGTAAATGGCTACACCTTC.

V is TRBV6-1 and J is TRBJ2-2; 9 positions agree with TRBD2. V was clipped by 2 bases and J by 9 bases; unmatched bases: 16. Per germline, CDR1 MNHNS and CDR2 SASEGT. The CDR3 totals 18 residues. The CDR3 sequence: CASSESGVGSGSIRELFF. The CDR3 DNA follows: TGTGCCAGCAGTGAAAGTGGGGTCGGTAGCGGGAGCATTAGGGAGCTGTTTTTT.

The gene calls are TRBV28 and TRBJ2-1, with D possibly matching TRBD1 (6 bases). The germline V gene encodes CDR1 MDHEN and CDR2 SYDVKM. This CDR3 has 14 amino acids. Trimming stripped 3 bases from V and 4 bases from J, with 10 bases between. CDR3 residues: CASSLQGPYNEQFF. CDR3 nucleotides: TGTGCCAGCAGTTTGCAGGGGCCTTACAATGAGCAGTTCTTC.

The chain combines TRBV11-2 with TRBJ2-7; tentatively, D is TRBD1 (6 bases). The CDR3 length is 14 residues. CDR1 and CDR2 from the germline V gene are SGHAT and FQNNGV. Trimming took off 6 bases at V and 1 base at J, with 13 bases between the two ends. The CDR3 region is CASSQGHRSYEQYF. Here the CDR3 DNA reads TGTGCCAGCAGTCAGGGACACAGGTCCTACGAGCAGTACTTC. The variable domain in full, completed from reference TRBV11-2 and TRBJ2-7, reads EAGVAQSPRYKIIEKRQSVAFWCNPISGHATLYWYQQILGQGPKLLIQFQNNGVVDDSQLPKDRFSAERLKGVDSTLKIQPAKLEDSAVYLCASSQGHRSYEQYFGPGTRLTVT.

The V call is TRBV4-3, the J call TRBJ2-3, with D perhaps matching TRBD1 (5 bases). This CDR3 has 16 amino acids. Per the germline V gene, CDR1 is LGHNA and CDR2 is YSLEER. Deletions cut 4 bases from V and 3 bases from J, with 17 bases between. The CDR3, as DNA: TGCGCCAGCAGCCGCTCCGTCCAGGGAAGGACAGATACGCAGTATTTT. Translated: CASSRSVQGRTDTQYF.

V usage is TRBV15 and J usage is TRBJ2-5; D is uncertain. CDR3 length: 15 amino acids. From germline, CDR1 is LNHNV and CDR2 YYDKDF (reference sequence). Trimming took off 0 bases at V and 4 bases at J, with 12 bases between the two ends. CDR3 nucleotides: TGTGCCACCAGCAGAGATCTAGTAGCCCGAGAGACCCAGTACTTC. Protein: CATSRDLVARETQYF.

This clone was detected only a few times. The V gene is TRBV7-2, the J gene TRBJ1-3, with D perhaps TRBD1 (6 bases). Germline V gene data show CDR1 as SGHTA and CDR2 as FQGNSA. CDR3 size: 15 residues. V lost 4 bases and J lost 0, with 10 bases in between. The CDR3 sequence is CASSSRQASGNTIYF. The CDR3 coding sequence is TGTGCCAGCAGCTCTCGACAGGCCTCTGGAAACACCATATATTTT.

The V and J genes are TRBV7-2 and TRBJ2-7; 8 nucleotides align to TRBD1. V lost 6 bases to trimming and J lost 3 bases; unmatched junction nucleotides: 10. The germline V gene encodes CDR1 SGHTA and CDR2 FQGNSA. The CDR3 is 15 residues long. The DNA of the CDR3 is TGTGCCAGCAGTAGACAGGGGACACCATACTACGAGCAGTACTTC. Encoded protein: CASSRQGTPYYEQYF.